These 12 T cell receptor beta chains originate from one sample sequenced in a study of CD8+ T cells in alopecia areata. RNA extraction and reverse transcription yielded cDNA as sequencing template. Profiled with immunoSEQ multiplex PCR; TCRdb holds only in-frame clones, not every one. The sample lists 140,000 or so clones; approximately 51% were seen once. The starting material was CD4+ T cells sorted from blood, obtained at week 0. The receptors stem from a human donor with alopecia areata.

This clone has more than one count but fewer than ten. The chain joins TRBV11-2 to TRBJ2-3; perhaps TRBD1 as D (5 bases). The germline V and J ends were trimmed by 5 bases and 11 bases, with 17 bases remaining between them. The germline V gene encodes CDR1 SGHAT and CDR2 FQNNGV. This CDR3 comprises 13 residues. CDR3 nucleotides: TGTGCCAGCAGCGCGGACATGGTGGGTGGGCAGTATTTT. Amino acid sequence: CASSADMVGGQYF.

This clone is a singleton in its sample. The chain has TRBV30 and TRBJ2-2; 11 bases fit TRBD1. Germline assignment: CDR1 GTSNPN and CDR2 SVGIG (reference sequence). The V and J ends lost 4 bases and 7 bases, in that order; junction bases with no gene match: 5. This CDR3 has 14 residues. The CDR3 is CAWTRTGGIGELFF. CDR3 DNA: TGTGCCTGGACGAGGACAGGGGGCATCGGGGAGCTGTTTTTT.

J is TRBJ2-7 and V is TRBV11-2; D is uncertain. This CDR3 has 12 amino acids. Germline V CDR1 and CDR2: SGHAT, FQNNGV. Deletions cut 5 bases from V and 7 bases from J, with 12 bases between. CDR3 in DNA: TGTGCCAGCAGCGCCCGCCTAGGTGAGCAGTACTTC. It is translated as CASSARLGEQYF.

CDR3 DNA sequence: TGTGCCAGCAGCCCTGGGACAGGGGACTATGGCTACACCTTC. Its translation is CASSPGTGDYGYTF. V is TRBV5-6 and J is TRBJ1-2; 10 bases match TRBD1. The length of the CDR3 is 14 residues. Per the germline V gene, CDR1 is SGHDT and CDR2 is YYEEEE. The V and J ends lost 4 bases and 3 bases, in that order; junction bases with no gene match: 3.

The chain links TRBV29-1 to TRBJ2-5; 12 bases map to TRBD1. Per germline, CDR1 SQVTM and CDR2 ANQGSEA. This CDR3 is built from 14 residues. V gave up 6 bases and J gave up 5 bases; unmatched junction bases: 7. The CDR3 loop reads CSVRDRGQLETQYF. DNA for the CDR3: TGCAGCGTGAGGGACAGGGGGCAATTGGAGACCCAGTACTTC. The entire variable domain, with the rest obtained from reference TRBV29-1 and TRBJ2-5, is as follows: SAVISQKPSRDICQRGTSLTIQCQVDSQVTMMFWYRQQPGQSLTLIATANQGSEATYESGFVIDKFPISRPNLTFSTLTVSNMSPEDSSIYLCSVRDRGQLETQYFGPGTRLLVL.

V and J are TRBV30 and TRBJ2-2, with 9 bases aligning to TRBD2. Trimming removed 7 bases from V and 4 bases from J; junction bases left unmatched: 4. Germline loops: CDR1 GTSNPN, CDR2 SVGIG (reference sequence). This CDR3 contains 13 residues. The CDR3 reads CAFSGSGTGELFF. In DNA, the CDR3 is TGTGCCTTTAGCGGGAGTGGCACCGGGGAGCTGTTTTTT. The whole variable domain, filled in from reference TRBV30 and TRBJ2-2, reads SQTIHQWPATLVQPVGSPLSLECTVEGTSNPNLYWYRQAAGRGLQLLFYSVGIGQISSEVPQNLSASRPQDRQFILSSKKLLLSDSGFYLCAFSGSGTGELFFGEGSRLTVL.

The chain joins TRBV18 to TRBJ1-5, with 7 bases lining up with TRBD1. CDR1 and CDR2 from the germline V gene are KGHSH and LQKENI. The CDR3 is 14 residues long. Germline trimming cut 5 bases from V and 5 bases from J; bases unmatched to any gene: 6. The DNA of the CDR3 is TGTGCCAGCTCAGAACAGGGGAATTATCAGCCCCAGCATTTT. Translating gives CASSEQGNYQPQHF.

This clone was observed a few times. The chain couples TRBV19 to TRBJ1-1, with unresolved D. V was pared by 8 bases and J by 1 base, with 11 bases between. CDR3 size: 13 residues. Germline V gene sequence: CDR1 LNHDA, CDR2 SQIVND (reference sequence). Written as DNA, the CDR3 is TGTGCCAGTGAATCGATTACGAACACTGAAGCTTTCTTT. Translating it yields CASESITNTEAFF.

This clone was recorded a few times. This sequence joins TRBV5-4 and TRBJ2-6, with 9 bases aligning to TRBD2. In germline, CDR1 is SGHNT, CDR2 YYREEE (reference sequence). Losses at the gene ends were 5 bases for V and 2 bases for J; bases not matched to a gene: 11. This CDR3 is 18 amino acids long. CDR3 residues: CASSSRAGGLPGANVLTF. The CDR3 region has the DNA TGTGCCAGCAGTTCTCGAGCGGGAGGCCTCCCTGGGGCCAACGTCCTGACTTTC.

This chain links TRBV11-3 with TRBJ2-1; 9 bases agree with TRBD2. This CDR3 region has 14 residues. J gave up 7 bases and V 5 bases, and 6 bases lay outside the gene matches. Germline V CDR1 and CDR2: SGHNT, YENEEA. CDR3 bases: TGTGCCAGCAGCGTGGGACTAGCTGGGAATGAGCAGTTCTTC. Its protein product is CASSVGLAGNEQFF.

The rearrangement links TRBV19 to TRBJ2-4; TRBD1 might be the D (5 bases). This CDR3 has 14 residues. The germline V gene encodes CDR1 LNHDA and CDR2 SQIVND (reference sequence). V gave up 7 bases and J gave up 7 bases, with 17 bases separating them. The DNA of the CDR3 is TGTGCCAGTATATCCTTAGGGGAAGGGAACATTCAGTACTTC. It specifies CASISLGEGNIQYF.

The CDR3 sequence: CASSIRGDTQYF. The CDR3 coding sequence is TGTGCCAGTAGTATTAGAGGAGATACGCAGTATTTT. The chain combines TRBV19 with TRBJ2-3; no firm D call. CDR1 and CDR2 (germline): LNHDA, SQIVND (reference sequence). The CDR3 loop spans 12 amino acids. V was cut by 3 bases and J by 5 bases, with 6 bases left in between.